This entry concerns a single T cell receptor (beta chain). Authors' processing steps: Estimates of nucleated cell counts were drawn from the amplification of reference gene primers. Clones were read by immunoSEQ multiplex PCR, and TCRdb kept only the in-frame ones, dropping some. V, J and clone size reflect that table, while D and trimming were determined from the DNA. The sample lists 52,000 or so clones, about four fifths occurring once. The data belong to a study of blood T cell repertoires in COVID-19. The overall study: From the United States, Italy and Spain came samples of acute and convalescent COVID-19. The cDNA or gDNA used as material had been derived from T cells, B-cell-depleted T cells, or PBMCs.

The CDR3 spans 16 residues. With 1 base removed from V and 10 bases from J, the gap between germline ends came to 18 bases. The V gene's germline CDR1 is SGDLS and CDR2 YYNGEE. The TCR was taken from a human donor in a cohort sampled during active COVID-19. The chain recombines TRBV9 with TRBJ1-6, with a weak D call TRBD1 (6 bases). Material for sequencing was peripheral blood. The CDR3 DNA reads as TGTGCCAGCAGCGTATCTGGAGGGGGGGGGAGCTCACCCCTCCACTTT. Residues: CASSVSGGGGSSPLHF. Drawing the rest from reference TRBV9 and TRBJ1-6, the complete variable domain is DSGVTQTPKHLITATGQRVTLRCSPRSGDLSVYWYQQSLDQGLQFLIQYYNGEERAKGNILERFSAQQFPDLHSELNLSSLELGDSALYFCASSVSGGGGSSPLHFGNGTRLTVT.